The 31 T cell receptor beta chains reported below all come from one sample, sequenced in a study of monozygotic twins with inflammatory bowel disease. TCRdb re-called the 5' RACE reads and catalogs CDR3 proteins one per entry, DNA excluded. The table gives 170,000 or so distinct CDR3 sequences; the top ten clones make up 7.4% of it. The sequencing input was blood. The receptors were gathered from a human donor with ulcerative colitis or Crohn's disease, or a healthy co-twin of an affected twin (not recorded which).

This chain joins TRBV29-1 and TRBJ1-4. Germline loops: CDR1 SQVTM, CDR2 ANQGSEA. The CDR3 is made up of 12 amino acids. CDR3 region: CSVLATNEKLFF.

This chain uses TRBV7-6 with TRBJ2-5; TCRdb's D call, TRBD2, is unchecked because there is no DNA. CDR1 SGHVS and CDR2 FNYEAQ come from the germline V gene. CDR3 length: 14 residues. CDR3 in amino acids: CASSLVREGGTQYF.

The rearrangement joins TRBV14 to TRBJ2-7; the D gene TCRdb calls, TRBD2, cannot be checked with no DNA. CDR3 length: 13 residues. From germline, CDR1 is SGHDN and CDR2 FVKESK. The chain's CDR3 is CASTGGDSYEQYF.

The chain joins TRBV27 to TRBJ2-7; TCRdb lists TRBD2, though no DNA is available to test this call. The CDR3 spans 13 residues. CDR1 and CDR2 from the germline V gene are MNHEY and SMNVEV (reference sequence). CDR3: CASMGLAEYEQYF.

This sequence joins TRBV4-1 and TRBJ2-1. The CDR3 totals 17 residues. Germline-derived CDR1 and CDR2 are MGHRA and YSYEKL. CDR3 in amino acids: CASSHGPTGDAYNEQFF.

This chain links TRBV7-2 with TRBJ2-4; TCRdb selects TRBD1, and the lack of DNA leaves this call unchecked. Germline-derived CDR1 and CDR2 are SGHTA and FQGNSA. The CDR3 consists of 13 residues. The CDR3: CASSPRGGNIQYF.

The V call is TRBV9, the J call TRBJ1-4; the D call from TCRdb, TRBD1, cannot be confirmed without DNA. Germline CDR1 SGDLS, CDR2 YYNGEE. CDR3 length: 15 residues. CDR3 residues: CASSVGIATNEKLFF.

This chain joins TRBV5-1 and TRBJ2-7. The CDR3 extends over 15 amino acids. Germline V lookup: CDR1 SGHRS, CDR2 YFSETQ. This CDR3 reads CASSLALTSSYEQYF.

This sequence joins TRBV4-3 and TRBJ1-1. Per germline, CDR1 LGHNA and CDR2 YSLEER. This CDR3 is built from 15 residues. This chain's CDR3 is CASSPVLVGNTEAFF.

The CDR3 protein is CASSQDVLRWQEPPETQYF. This chain links TRBV4-3 with TRBJ2-5; TCRdb's D call, TRBD2, is unchecked because there is no DNA. Germline loops: CDR1 LGHNA, CDR2 YSLEER. This CDR3 has 19 residues.

The chain employs TRBV6-6 and TRBJ1-2. The CDR3 contains 13 residues. Germline V gene sequence: CDR1 MNHNY, CDR2 SVGAGI (reference sequence). CDR3: CASSLEGRDGYTF.

The chain has TRBV7-2 and TRBJ1-4; TCRdb reports TRBD1, a call that lacks DNA to check it against. This CDR3 has 17 amino acids. CDR1 and CDR2 from the germline V gene are SGHTA and FQGNSA. The CDR3 sequence: CASSPGGVGGTNEKLFF.

This rearrangement joins TRBV3-1 to TRBJ2-7; lacking DNA, the TRBD1 call made by TCRdb goes unchecked. Germline CDR1 reads LGHDT; CDR2 reads YNNKEL (reference sequence). The CDR3 runs 13 residues. The chain's CDR3 is CASSRQRSYEQYF.

V is TRBV10-2 and J is TRBJ2-7; the TCRdb D gene call, TRBD2, has no DNA to confirm it. There are 14 residues in the CDR3. Germline loops: CDR1 WSHSY, CDR2 SAAADI. CDR3 protein: CASSELLAGIEQYF.

CDR3 in amino acids: CASSRTGLNYGYTF. V gene TRBV5-6 combines with J gene TRBJ1-2; TCRdb lists TRBD1, though no DNA is available to test this call. This CDR3 has 14 residues. Germline-derived CDR1 and CDR2 are SGHDT and YYEEEE.

This sequence joins TRBV14 and TRBJ1-2; TCRdb indicates TRBD1, and absent DNA this call remains unverified. Per germline, CDR1 SGHDN and CDR2 FVKESK. The CDR3 has 15 amino acids. CDR3 loop: CASSQDRGGGGGYTF.

The chain combines TRBV5-1 with TRBJ1-2; there is no DNA to check the TCRdb D call of TRBD1. CDR1 and CDR2 (germline): SGHRS, YFSETQ. This CDR3 spans 15 amino acids. CDR3 in amino acids: CASSLEPPGRRGYTF.

V gene TRBV11-3 combines with J gene TRBJ2-2; no DNA is available, so the TRBD1 call from TCRdb remains unchecked. The CDR3 is 16 amino acids. Germline CDR1 is SGHNT and CDR2 is YENEEA. The CDR3: CASSFTGTSNTGELFF.

This chain joins TRBV20-1 and TRBJ2-7; TCRdb's D call, TRBD1, is unchecked because there is no DNA. Germline V CDR1 and CDR2: DFQATT, SNEGSKA (reference sequence). This CDR3 spans 13 amino acids. CDR3 region: CSAGTGALCEQYF.

The CDR3 region is CASSLGLALGDTQYF. The gene calls are TRBV6-2 or TRBV6-3 and TRBJ2-3; TCRdb lists TRBD2, though no DNA is available to test this call. Germline assignment: CDR1 MNHEY and CDR2 SVGEGT. The CDR3 loop spans 15 amino acids.

The chain links TRBV5-4 to TRBJ2-3; lacking DNA, the TRBD1 call made by TCRdb goes unchecked. Germline-derived CDR1 and CDR2 are SGHNT and YYREEE (reference sequence). This CDR3 is built from 15 residues. The CDR3 is CASSIRDREADTQYF. The entire variable domain, with the rest obtained from reference TRBV5-4 and TRBJ2-3, is as follows: ETGVTQSPTHLIKTRGQQVTLRCSSQSGHNTVSWYQQALGQGPQFIFQYYREEENGRGNFPPRFSGLQFPNYSSELNVNALELDDSALYLCASSIRDREADTQYFGPGTRLTVL.

CDR3 loop: CASSSGVGLMSYEQYF. The rearrangement uses TRBV6-2 or TRBV6-3 and TRBJ2-7; TCRdb names TRBD1, which stays unverified in the absence of DNA. This CDR3 is built from 16 residues. Germline CDR1 is MNHEY and CDR2 is SVGEGT.

J is TRBJ1-5 and V is TRBV20-1; TCRdb picks TRBD1, but there is no DNA to check that call. From germline, CDR1 is DFQATT and CDR2 SNEGSKA (reference sequence). This CDR3 contains 15 residues. The CDR3 sequence: CSAQTGAGSNQPQHF.

V and J are TRBV21-1 and TRBJ2-1; the TRBD2 assignment by TCRdb is unverifiable without DNA. TRBV21-1 is a documented pseudogene. The CDR3 spans 16 residues. CDR3 protein: CASSKSIAGVYNEQFF.

The chain links TRBV15 to TRBJ2-4. The V gene's germline CDR1 is LNHNV and CDR2 YYDKDF (reference sequence). The CDR3 contains 15 residues. The CDR3 spells CATSRVGLAKNIQYF.

V usage is TRBV14 and J usage is TRBJ1-2. This CDR3 contains 18 residues. Germline values: CDR1 SGHDN, CDR2 FVKESK. The CDR3 is CASSQVSYREKTNYGYTF.

The rearrangement uses TRBV20-1 and TRBJ1-5; the TRBD1 assignment by TCRdb is unverifiable without DNA. The CDR3 loop spans 16 amino acids. Germline CDR1 DFQATT, CDR2 SNEGSKA (reference sequence). The CDR3: CSARDAGQAINQPQHF.

CDR3: CASSLGSGELFF. The chain joins TRBV12-3 or TRBV12-4 to TRBJ2-2. The CDR3 consists of 12 residues.

The chain joins TRBV28 to TRBJ1-4; as DNA is missing, the TRBD1 call by TCRdb cannot be tested. There are 14 residues in the CDR3. Germline CDR1 is MDHEN and CDR2 is SYDVKM. CDR3 in amino acids: CASSSGGADEKLFF.

The chain employs TRBV5-1 and TRBJ1-3; TCRdb proposes TRBD1, but this gene call is untestable without DNA. Germline CDR1 is SGHRS and CDR2 is YFSETQ. The CDR3 length is 16 residues. CDR3 loop: CASSFYSTGAGNTIYF. Supplemented by reference TRBV5-1 and TRBJ1-3, the full variable domain reads KAGVTQTPRYLIKTRGQQVTLSCSPISGHRSVSWYQQTPGQGLQFLFEYFSETQRNKGNFPGRFSGRQFSNSRSEMNVSTLELGDSALYLCASSFYSTGAGNTIYFGEGSWLTVV.

The chain combines TRBV20-1 with TRBJ2-5; the D call of TRBD2 rests on TCRdb alone, since no DNA is present to check it. Per germline, CDR1 DFQATT and CDR2 SNEGSKA (reference sequence). The CDR3 covers 14 residues. This CDR3 reads CSARGPGEAETQYF.